This T cell receptor beta chain was documented in a study of blood T cells in healthy people across ages. The CDR3 contains 16 residues. V was clipped by 11 bases and J by 5 bases; unmatched bases: 17. Germline V gives CDR1 MNHEY, CDR2 SVGEGT. Then a second PCR, running roughly 6 to 11 cycles, was carried out with a sample-barcoded 5' primer and a J-beta primer mix. MiXCR was run by TCRdb on the 5' RACE reads, yielding one entry per CDR3 protein. The table has hundreds of thousands of distinct CDR3 sequences, roughly 25% seen once. The authors drew around 9.4 milliliters of peripheral blood from each donor. Per individual sample, total RNA of at least 5.5 micrograms was extracted. This clonotype has more than one count but fewer than ten. This same sample was also part of a study on T cells of mothers and their children. As that report states: A few mothers and their six children, all healthy Caucasians, donated. The TCR beta CDR3 read count exceeded 9 million for each mother and was about 3.1 million for each child.

The genes are TRBV6-2 or TRBV6-3 and TRBJ2-1; 8 bases match TRBD2. This TCR was recovered from a boy aged 5-17 years in good health. The material sequenced was blood. CDR3 sequence reads: CASQQNGGGPDNEQFF. CDR3 bases: TGTGCCTCCCAGCAGAACGGGGGGGGTCCTGACAATGAGCAGTTCTTC.